This entry concerns a single T cell receptor beta chain. Its antigen is currently not known. The sample holds no much larger clone one base away, and base qualities are not on file. In the prospective study, participants were roughly 18 to 100 years old, resided in approximately 22 geographic areas of the United States, and were enrolled through a virtual design. Cohort assignment in the prospective study relied on participant-reported clinical history from a screening survey and a study questionnaire. Recovered participants in ImmuneRACE Cohort 3 were defined as having two consecutive negative NP/OP PCR tests, clearance from a healthcare professional, or resolution of symptoms. In the prospective study, whole blood, serum and a nasopharyngeal or oropharyngeal swab were collected from each participant by mobile phlebotomists. Over an approximately 2-month period, participants in the prospective study had the option of providing additional blood draws and questionnaires. Prospective study blood samples were shipped either frozen or at room temperature before DNA extraction.

Taken from the germline V gene (reference sequence), the CDR1 and CDR2 loops are MNHEY and SMNVEV. Here V drops 5 bases and J drops 5 bases, and the junction holds 10 bases not matched to any gene. The CDR3 numbers 17 residues from cysteine through phenylalanine. Only CDR3 DNA is held: 51 bases, read in frame from base 1. The sample belongs to a study of blood T cell repertoires in COVID-19 (dated by TCRdb to 2020 to 2022). In the study overall: The collaborator samples originated in the United States, Italy and Spain and spanned the acute and convalescent phases of COVID-19. The material from the prospective study consisted of cDNA or gDNA derived from T cells, B-cell-depleted T cells, or PBMCs. The dataset comprised deeply sampled blood TCRbeta repertoires from subjects exposed to, actively infected with, or recovered from COVID-19. The repertoires were made available in a free public database intended to serve as a resource for research on the immune response to SARS-CoV-2. Samples were obtained from the ongoing ImmuneRACE study (first 160 participants) and from 1,000 to 1,500 subjects provided by 6 global collaborators. A de-identified subject ID, COVID-19 status, age in years and sex were almost always included in the sample metadata. Where HLA class I and class II types were available, the types were taken from metadata supplied by the sample provider, not from assay-based typing. Broader findings and caveats from the paper: The amount of clinical and demographic metadata varied by source and participant and was provided uncurated.

TCRbeta CDR3 regions were amplified from genomic DNA by means of the immunoSEQ Assay, a bias-controlled multiplex PCR. The published analysis was carried out like this. The number of nucleated cells in each sample was estimated by amplification of reference gene primers within the assay. To quantify the absolute abundance of each unique TCRbeta CDR3 rearrangement, sequence reads were collapsed and filtered. Productive Simpson clonality was computed per sample as the square root of Simpson's diversity index over productive rearrangements. TCRdb mirrors the immuneACCESS table, restricted to in-frame sequences. Some clones are absent from its copies; in checked studies, under half trace to an unresolved V gene, and the reason for the others is unknown. D and trimming come from the DNA, and the V and J calls and clone size come from that table. The sample data list 300,000 to 450,000 clones, and around 89% of these were observed just once. The ten largest clones capture 1% of the sample.

Sequencing was carried out using PBMCs or T cells enriched from blood (not recorded which). This sequence uses TRBV27 and TRBJ2-7; 15 central bases correspond to TRBD2. This receptor was obtained from a man younger than 35 who had recovered from COVID-19. DNA sequence: TGTGCCAGCAGTATCTGGACTAGCGGGGGGGGCTACCACGAGCAGTACTTC. Protein translation: CASSIWTSGGGYHEQYF.